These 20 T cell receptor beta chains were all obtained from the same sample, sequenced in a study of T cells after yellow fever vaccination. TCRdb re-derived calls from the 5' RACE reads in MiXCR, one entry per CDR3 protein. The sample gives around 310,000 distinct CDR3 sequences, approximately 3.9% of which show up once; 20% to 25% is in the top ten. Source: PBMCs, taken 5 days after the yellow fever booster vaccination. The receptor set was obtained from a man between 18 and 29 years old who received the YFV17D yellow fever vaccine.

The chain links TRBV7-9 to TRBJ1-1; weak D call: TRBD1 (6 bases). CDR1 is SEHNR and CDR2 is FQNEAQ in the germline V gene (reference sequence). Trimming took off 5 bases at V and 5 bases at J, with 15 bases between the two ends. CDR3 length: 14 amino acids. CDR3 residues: CASSALARGTEAFF. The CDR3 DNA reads TGTGCCAGCAGCGCCCTGGCAAGGGGGACTGAAGCTTTCTTT.

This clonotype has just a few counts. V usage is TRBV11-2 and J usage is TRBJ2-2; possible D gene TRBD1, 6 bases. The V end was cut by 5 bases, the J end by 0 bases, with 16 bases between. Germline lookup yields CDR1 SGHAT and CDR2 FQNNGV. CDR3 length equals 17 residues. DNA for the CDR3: TGTGCCAGCAGCCTACTCCTGCCAGGGGCGAACACCGGGGAGCTGTTTTTT. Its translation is CASSLLLPGANTGELFF.

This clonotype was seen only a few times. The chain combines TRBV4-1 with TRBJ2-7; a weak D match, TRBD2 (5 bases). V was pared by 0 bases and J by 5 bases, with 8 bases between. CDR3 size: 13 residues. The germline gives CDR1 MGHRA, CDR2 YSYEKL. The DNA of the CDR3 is TGCGCCAGCAGCCAAGATCGGGGAGACGAGCAGTACTTC. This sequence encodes CASSQDRGDEQYF.

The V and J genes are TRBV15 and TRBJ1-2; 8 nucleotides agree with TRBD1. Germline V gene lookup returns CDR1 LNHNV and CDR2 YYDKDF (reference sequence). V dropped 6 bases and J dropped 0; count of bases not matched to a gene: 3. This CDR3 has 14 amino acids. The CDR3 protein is CATRWTGSNYGYTF. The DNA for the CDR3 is TGTGCCACCAGGTGGACAGGGTCTAACTATGGCTACACCTTC.

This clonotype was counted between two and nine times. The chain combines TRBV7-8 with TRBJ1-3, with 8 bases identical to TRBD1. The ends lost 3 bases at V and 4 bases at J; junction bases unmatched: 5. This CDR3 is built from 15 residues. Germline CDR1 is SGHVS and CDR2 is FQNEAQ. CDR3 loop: CASSFGQGRGNTIYF. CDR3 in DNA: TGTGCCAGCAGCTTTGGACAGGGTAGAGGAAACACCATATATTTT.

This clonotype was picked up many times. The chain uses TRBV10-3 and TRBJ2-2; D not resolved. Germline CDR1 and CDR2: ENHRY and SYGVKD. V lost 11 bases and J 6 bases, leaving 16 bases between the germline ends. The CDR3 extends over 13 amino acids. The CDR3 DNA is TGTGCCCCCTCTGCCCTTAGGGCCGGGGAGCTGTTTTTT. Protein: CAPSALRAGELFF.

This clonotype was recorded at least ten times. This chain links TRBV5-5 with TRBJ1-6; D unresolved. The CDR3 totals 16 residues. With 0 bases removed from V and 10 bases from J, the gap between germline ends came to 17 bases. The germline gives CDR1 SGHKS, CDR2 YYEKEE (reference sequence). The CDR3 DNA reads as TGTGCCAGCAGCTTGGGACCCAGTGAGGTTTTCTCACCCCTCCACTTT. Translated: CASSLGPSEVFSPLHF.

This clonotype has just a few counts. CDR3 in amino acids: CSARASGGADTQYF. DNA for the CDR3: TGCAGTGCTAGAGCTAGCGGGGGGGCGGATACGCAGTATTTT. The V and J genes are TRBV20-1 and TRBJ2-3; TRBD2 agrees at 12 bases. The ends lost 1 base at V and 6 bases at J; junction bases unmatched: 2. CDR1 DFQATT and CDR2 SNEGSKA come from the germline V gene (reference sequence). The CDR3 sequence is 14 residues long.

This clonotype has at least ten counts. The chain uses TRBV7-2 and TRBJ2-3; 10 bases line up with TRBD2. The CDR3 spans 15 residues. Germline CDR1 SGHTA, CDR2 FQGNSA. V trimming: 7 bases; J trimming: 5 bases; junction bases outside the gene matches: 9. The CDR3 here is CASIQAGGHQDTQYF. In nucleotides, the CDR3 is TGTGCCAGCATTCAAGCGGGGGGGCATCAAGATACGCAGTATTTT. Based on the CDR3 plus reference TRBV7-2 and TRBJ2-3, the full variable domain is GAGVSQSPSNKVTEKGKDVELRCDPISGHTALYWYRQSLGQGLEFLIYFQGNSAPDKSGLPSDRFSAERTGGSVSTLTIQRTQQEDSAVYLCASIQAGGHQDTQYFGPGTRLTVL.

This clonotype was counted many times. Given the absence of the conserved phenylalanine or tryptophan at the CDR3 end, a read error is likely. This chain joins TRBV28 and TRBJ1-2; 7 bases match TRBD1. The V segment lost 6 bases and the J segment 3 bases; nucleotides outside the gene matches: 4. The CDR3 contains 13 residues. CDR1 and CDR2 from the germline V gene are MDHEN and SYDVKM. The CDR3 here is CASSSGQDYGYTL. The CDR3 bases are TGTGCCAGCAGCTCCGGACAGGACTATGGCTACACCTTA.

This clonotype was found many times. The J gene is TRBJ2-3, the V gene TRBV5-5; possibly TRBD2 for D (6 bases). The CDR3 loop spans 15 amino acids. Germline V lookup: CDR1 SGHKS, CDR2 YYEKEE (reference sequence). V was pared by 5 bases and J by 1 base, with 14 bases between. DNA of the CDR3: TGTGCCAGCAGATGGGGACTTCACCGCACAGATACGCAGTATTTT. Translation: CASRWGLHRTDTQYF.

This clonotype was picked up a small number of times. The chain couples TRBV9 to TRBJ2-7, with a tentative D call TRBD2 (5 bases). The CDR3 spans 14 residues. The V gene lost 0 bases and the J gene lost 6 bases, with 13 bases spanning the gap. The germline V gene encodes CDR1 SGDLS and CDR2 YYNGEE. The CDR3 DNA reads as TGTGCCAGCAGCGTAGGGACTTGGGCAACCGAGCAGTACTTC. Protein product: CASSVGTWATEQYF.

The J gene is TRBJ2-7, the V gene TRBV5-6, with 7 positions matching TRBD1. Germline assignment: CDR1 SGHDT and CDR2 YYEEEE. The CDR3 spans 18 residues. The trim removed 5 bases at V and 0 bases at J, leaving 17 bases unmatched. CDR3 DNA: TGTGCCAGCAGTGCCGGGACAGAACTTCTCACCGACTCCTACGAGCAGTACTTC. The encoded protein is CASSAGTELLTDSYEQYF.

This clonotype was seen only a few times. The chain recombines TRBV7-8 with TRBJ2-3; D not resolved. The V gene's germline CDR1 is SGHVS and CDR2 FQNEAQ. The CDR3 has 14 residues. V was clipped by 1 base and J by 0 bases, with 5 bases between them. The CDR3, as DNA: TGTGCCAGCAGCTTAGTGACTAGCACAGATACGCAGTATTTT. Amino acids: CASSLVTSTDTQYF.

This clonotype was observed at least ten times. This CDR3 is CASSLIQTGYTF. CDR3 nucleotide sequence: TGTGCCAGCAGCTTAATCCAGACAGGCTACACCTTC. The rearrangement links TRBV7-9 to TRBJ1-2; D ambiguous. Germline-derived CDR1 and CDR2 are SEHNR and FQNEAQ (reference sequence). CDR3 length: 12 amino acids. V gave up 2 bases and J gave up 8 bases, with 9 bases separating them.

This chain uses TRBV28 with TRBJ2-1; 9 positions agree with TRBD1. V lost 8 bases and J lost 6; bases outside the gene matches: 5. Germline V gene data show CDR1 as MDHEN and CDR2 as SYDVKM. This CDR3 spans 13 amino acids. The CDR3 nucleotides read TGTGCCAGCTGGGACAGGGCTTTCAATGAGCAGTTCTTC. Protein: CASWDRAFNEQFF.

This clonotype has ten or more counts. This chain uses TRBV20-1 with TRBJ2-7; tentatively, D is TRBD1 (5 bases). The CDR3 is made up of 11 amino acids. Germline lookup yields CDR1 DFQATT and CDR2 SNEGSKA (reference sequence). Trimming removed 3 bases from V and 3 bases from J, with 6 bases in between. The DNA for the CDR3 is TGCAGTGCTAGGGACAACTACGAGCAGTACTTC. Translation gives CSARDNYEQYF.

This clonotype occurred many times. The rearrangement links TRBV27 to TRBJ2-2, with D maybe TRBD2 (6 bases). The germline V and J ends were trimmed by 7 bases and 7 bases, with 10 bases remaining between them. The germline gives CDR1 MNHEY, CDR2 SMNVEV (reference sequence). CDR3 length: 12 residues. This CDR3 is CASTRGVGELFF. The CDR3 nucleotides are TGTGCCAGCACCCGCGGGGTCGGGGAGCTGTTTTTT.

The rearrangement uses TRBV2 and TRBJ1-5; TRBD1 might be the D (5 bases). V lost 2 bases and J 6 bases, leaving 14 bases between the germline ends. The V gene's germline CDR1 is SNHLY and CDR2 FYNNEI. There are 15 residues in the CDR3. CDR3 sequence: CASSEQGNYAQPQHF. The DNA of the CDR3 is TGTGCCAGCAGTGAACAGGGAAATTATGCTCAGCCCCAGCATTTT.

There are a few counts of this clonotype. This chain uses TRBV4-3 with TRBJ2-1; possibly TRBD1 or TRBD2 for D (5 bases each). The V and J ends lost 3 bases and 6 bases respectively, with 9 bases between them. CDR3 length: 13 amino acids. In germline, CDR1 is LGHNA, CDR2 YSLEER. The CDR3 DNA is TGCGCCAGCAGCCAGGGACCGACCAATGAGCAGTTCTTC. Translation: CASSQGPTNEQFF.